A single sample is the source of the 13 T cell receptor beta chains below, sequenced in a study. Each CDR3 protein is one row after TCRdb ran MiXCR on the 5' RACE reads. The table lists some 54,000 distinct CDR3 sequences, 17% of them singletons. Material: naive CD4+ T cells sorted from blood. The subset here: naive CD4+ T cells, CD4+CD45RA+CD25-. These receptors were obtained from a female donor with breast cancer.

Details on this clonotype: A junction boundary mismatches the germline segment, possibly from a read error. The chain is built from TRBV28 and TRBJ1-5; D is unclear. The germline CDR1 and CDR2 sequences are MDHEN and SYDVKM. This CDR3 has 15 residues. CDR3 loop: CASRLVRGSNQPQHF. The CDR3 bases are TGTGCCAGCCGTTTAGTCCGAGGAAGCAATCAGCCCCAGCATTTT. Drawing the rest from reference TRBV28 and TRBJ1-5, the complete variable domain is DVKVTQSSRYLVKRTGEKVFLECVQDMDHENMFWYRQDPGLGLRLIYFSYDVKMKEKGDIPEGYSVSREKKERFSLILESASTNQTSMYLCASRLVRGSNQPQHFGDGTRLSIL.

Note on this clonotype: This may come from a read error, since a much larger clone is one base off. V is TRBV15 and J is TRBJ2-1; no reliable D call. The CDR3 is 14 amino acids. CDR1 is LNHNV and CDR2 is YYDKDF in the germline V gene (reference sequence). For the CDR3, the DNA is TGTGCCATCAGCAGAGGCAAGTCGGGCGATGAGCAGTTCTTC. It translates to CAISRGKSGDEQFF.

The V and J genes are TRBV7-9 and TRBJ1-1; D remains ambiguous. The CDR3 is made up of 12 amino acids. Trimming left V 5 bases short and J 11 bases short, with 15 bases between. The germline gives CDR1 SEHNR, CDR2 FQNEAQ (reference sequence). The CDR3 region is CASSLPGIVAFF. CDR3 nucleotide sequence: TGTGCCAGCAGCCTTCCCGGCATTGTGGCTTTCTTT.

This clonotype was picked up many times. V gene TRBV6-4 combines with J gene TRBJ2-2; D possibly corresponds to TRBD1 (6 bases). From germline, CDR1 is MRHNA and CDR2 SNTAGT. The CDR3 runs 14 residues. The V end lost 2 bases, the J end lost 2 bases, and 6 bases lay between the germline ends. The CDR3 DNA sequence: TGTGCCAGCAGTGACGGGACAAACACCGGGGAGCTGTTTTTT. Protein sequence: CASSDGTNTGELFF.

This chain joins TRBV4-2 and TRBJ1-4; D ambiguous. The V end was cut by 5 bases, the J end by 7 bases, with 11 bases between. The CDR3 covers 13 residues. CDR1 is LGHNA, CDR2 YNFKEQ, per germline. The CDR3 protein is CASSRELAEKLFF. DNA of the CDR3: TGTGCCAGCAGCAGAGAATTGGCTGAAAAACTGTTTTTT.

V usage is TRBV5-4 and J usage is TRBJ2-7; TRBD2 might be the D (6 bases). Germline loops: CDR1 SGHNT, CDR2 YYREEE (reference sequence). The CDR3 is made up of 15 amino acids. Between the trimmed V and J ends, which lost 4 bases and 1 base, there was a span of 15 bases. Here the CDR3 reads CASSQRGLASYEQYF. The CDR3 region has the DNA TGTGCCAGCAGCCAACGGGGACTTGCGTCCTACGAGCAGTACTTC.

V gene TRBV28 combines with J gene TRBJ2-5; D gene ambiguous. This CDR3 has 14 amino acids. V lost 8 bases and J 5 bases, leaving 18 bases between the germline ends. The germline gives CDR1 MDHEN, CDR2 SYDVKM. In DNA form, the CDR3 reads TGTGCCAGCGGCCGACTCCTGACCAGGGAGACCCAGTACTTC. Its protein product is CASGRLLTRETQYF.

The chain's CDR3 is CASSSGAAETQYF. Written as DNA, the CDR3 is TGTGCCAGCAGTTCAGGGGCAGCAGAGACCCAGTACTTC. This chain connects TRBV12-3 or TRBV12-4 to TRBJ2-5; TRBD1 might be the D (6 bases). V lost 4 bases to trimming and J lost 4 bases, with 10 bases between them. The CDR3 covers 13 residues.

This clonotype was seen ten or more times. This rearrangement joins TRBV7-6 to TRBJ2-7; 8 bases are shared with TRBD2. The CDR3 length is 15 residues. V lost 5 bases, J lost 7 bases, and 13 bases stayed unmatched. CDR1 SGHVS and CDR2 FNYEAQ come from the germline V gene. CDR3 DNA: TGTGCCAGCAGCCGATTTAGCGGGGAAGCGGGAGAGCAGTACTTC. It encodes CASSRFSGEAGEQYF. The full variable domain, in which reference TRBV7-6 and TRBJ2-7 provide the parts outside the CDR3, is GAGVSQSPRYKVTKRGQDVALRCDPISGHVSLYWYRQALGQGPEFLTYFNYEAQQDKSGLPNDRFSAERPEGSISTLTIQRTEQRDSAMYRCASSRFSGEAGEQYFGPGTRLTVT.

This clonotype was observed many times. This sequence joins TRBV7-3 and TRBJ2-1; 7 bases map to TRBD2. After removal of 5 bases from V and 7 bases from J, the junction contained 14 bases not matched to a gene. Per the germline V gene, CDR1 is SGHTA and CDR2 is FQGTGA. There are 16 residues in the CDR3. The CDR3 loop is CASSPYASGIVNEQFF. CDR3 bases: TGTGCCAGCAGCCCCTATGCCAGCGGGATAGTTAATGAGCAGTTCTTC.

This clonotype appeared a few times. The gene calls are TRBV5-1 and TRBJ1-4, with 11 positions matching TRBD1. The CDR3 runs 15 residues. Germline V CDR1 and CDR2: SGHRS, YFSETQ. The ends lost 6 bases at V and 7 bases at J; junction bases unmatched: 8. The CDR3 loop reads CASKREGTGGEKLFF. As DNA, the CDR3 is TGCGCCAGCAAGCGTGAAGGGACAGGGGGTGAAAAACTGTTTTTT.

This clonotype was recorded a few times. J is TRBJ1-5 and V is TRBV7-2; TRBD1 matches 7 bases. CDR3 length: 15 residues. CDR1 is SGHTA and CDR2 is FQGNSA in the germline V gene. Germline trimming cut 5 bases from V and 4 bases from J; bases unmatched to any gene: 8. The CDR3 protein is CASSLRDSFNQPQHF. The CDR3 DNA sequence: TGTGCCAGCAGCCTCCGGGACAGCTTTAATCAGCCCCAGCATTTT.

This clonotype has more than one count but fewer than ten. The CDR3 DNA sequence: TGTGCCAGCAGCCCTGAGAATTCACCCCTCCACTTT. This codes for CASSPENSPLHF. This sequence joins TRBV7-9 and TRBJ1-6; D unresolved. This CDR3 is 12 amino acids long. Germline V gene sequence: CDR1 SEHNR, CDR2 FQNEAQ (reference sequence). V dropped 5 bases and J dropped 7 bases, with 6 bases sitting between them.